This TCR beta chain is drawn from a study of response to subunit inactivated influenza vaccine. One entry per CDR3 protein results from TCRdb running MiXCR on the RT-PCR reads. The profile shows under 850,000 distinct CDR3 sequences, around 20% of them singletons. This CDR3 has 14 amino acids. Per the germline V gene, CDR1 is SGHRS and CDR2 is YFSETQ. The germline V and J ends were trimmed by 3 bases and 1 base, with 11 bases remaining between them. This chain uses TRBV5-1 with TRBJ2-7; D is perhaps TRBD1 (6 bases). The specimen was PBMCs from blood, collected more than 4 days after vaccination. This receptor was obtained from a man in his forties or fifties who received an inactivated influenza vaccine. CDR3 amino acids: CASSSYDRSYEQYF. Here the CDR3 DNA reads TGCGCCAGCAGCTCCTACGACAGGTCCTACGAGCAGTACTTC.